This TCR beta chain is from a study of blood T cell repertoires in COVID-19. Study information: Sites across the United States, Italy and Spain contributed samples from acute and convalescent COVID-19.

The table lists this clone with a count of one. CDR1 is SNHLY and CDR2 is FYNNEI in the germline V gene. The length of the CDR3 is 12 residues. V dropped 10 bases and J dropped 7 bases, with 14 bases sitting between them. Method: immunoSEQ multiplex PCR; TCRdb's copy keeps in-frame clones and lacks some. The profile shows approximately 83,000 clones, 85% of them singletons. The chain joins TRBV2 to TRBJ1-5; D uncertain. This TCR came from a man aged 45-65 years with acute or convalescent COVID-19. The sequencing sample was made of peripheral blood. The CDR3 DNA follows: TGTGCCACTAGTGAGGAGGCCCAGCCCCAGCATTTT. This translates into CATSEEAQPQHF.